The next 9 T cell receptor beta chains were all read from a single sample in a study of graft-versus-host responses after intestinal transplantation. Which antigens these TCRs recognize remains unknown. Repertoires were generated with immunoSEQ multiplex PCR, while TCRdb's copy carries only in-frame clones and drops some. The sample comprises 100,000 to 140,000 clones, approximately 88% of which are singletons, and around 0.76% rests with the top ten. Sequenced material: unstimulated CD4+ T cells sorted from spleen or lymph node cells, taken before transplant. The receptor source for this set is a human donor who was the organ donor for an intestinal transplant.

This chain links TRBV2 with TRBJ1-4, with unresolved D. V lost 10 bases and J 4 bases, leaving 16 bases between the germline ends. From germline, CDR1 is SNHLY and CDR2 FYNNEI. The CDR3 extends over 14 amino acids. The CDR3 loop is CATESAVDNEKLFF. The CDR3 DNA reads as TGTGCCACCGAATCGGCCGTAGATAATGAAAAACTGTTTTTT.

The chain couples TRBV29-1 to TRBJ1-6; no reliable D call. This CDR3 comprises 14 residues. V dropped 5 bases and J dropped 8 bases, with 16 bases sitting between them. The germline gives CDR1 SQVTM, CDR2 ANQGSEA. CDR3 in amino acids: CSVKGSSGDSPLHF. As DNA, the CDR3 is TGCAGCGTTAAAGGTTCTAGCGGGGATTCACCCCTCCACTTT. Based on the CDR3 plus reference TRBV29-1 and TRBJ1-6, the full variable domain is SAVISQKPSRDICQRGTSLTIQCQVDSQVTMMFWYRQQPGQSLTLIATANQGSEATYESGFVIDKFPISRPNLTFSTLTVSNMSPEDSSIYLCSVKGSSGDSPLHFGNGTRLTVT.

This chain joins TRBV25-1 and TRBJ1-2; D gene uncertain. The CDR3 runs 17 residues. V was clipped by 0 bases and J by 1 base, with 15 bases between them. CDR1 is MGHDK and CDR2 is SYGVNS in the germline V gene. CDR3 sequence (DNA): TGTGCCAGCAGTGAATATACCGCCAACCCTCGTAACTATGGCTACACCTTC. Translation gives CASSEYTANPRNYGYTF.

J is TRBJ2-5 and V is TRBV11-3; TRBD1 matches at 10 bases. This CDR3 has 15 residues. Germline trimming cut 1 base from V and 5 bases from J; bases unmatched to any gene: 4. Per germline, CDR1 SGHNT and CDR2 YENEEA. The CDR3 protein is CASSLGGTGVETQYF. Here the CDR3 DNA reads TGTGCCAGCAGCTTAGGTGGGACAGGGGTGGAGACCCAGTACTTC.

The chain couples TRBV5-6 to TRBJ2-1; a weak D match, TRBD2 (5 bases). There are 14 residues in the CDR3. V lost 3 bases to trimming and J lost 2 bases, with 9 bases between them. Germline V gene sequence: CDR1 SGHDT, CDR2 YYEEEE. Here the CDR3 reads CASSSRGTYNEQFF. The DNA for the CDR3 is TGTGCCAGCAGCTCCCGGGGAACCTACAATGAGCAGTTCTTC. The variable domain in full, completed from reference TRBV5-6 and TRBJ2-1, reads DAGVTQSPTHLIKTRGQQVTLRCSPKSGHDTVSWYQQALGQGPQFIFQYYEEEERQRGNFPDRFSGHQFPNYSSELNVNALLLGDSALYLCASSSRGTYNEQFFGPGTRLTVL.

Turning to this clone: The sample contains more than one DNA sequence encoding this CDR3. The chain recombines TRBV2 with TRBJ2-3, with TRBD1 matching over 7 bases. Germline trimming cut 5 bases from V and 1 base from J; bases unmatched to any gene: 3. The germline V gene has CDR1 SNHLY and CDR2 FYNNEI. The CDR3 length is 14 residues. The CDR3 region has the DNA TGTGCCAGCAGTCTTACAGGGGGCACAGATACGCAGTATTTT. As protein: CASSLTGGTDTQYF. Combining the CDR3 with reference TRBV2 and TRBJ2-3 gives the whole variable domain EPEVTQTPSHQVTQMGQEVILRCVPISNHLYFYWYRQILGQKVEFLVSFYNNEISEKSEIFDDQFSVERPDGSNFTLKIRSTKLEDSAMYFCASSLTGGTDTQYFGPGTRLTVL.

The chain joins TRBV29-1 to TRBJ1-5; D ambiguous. This CDR3 is built from 13 residues. Trimming cost V 3 bases and J 4 bases, with 10 bases left between them. Germline CDR1 SQVTM, CDR2 ANQGSEA. The CDR3 DNA reads as TGCAGCGTTGATCAAGGGTTGAATCAGCCCCAGCATTTT. It translates to CSVDQGLNQPQHF.

The V and J genes are TRBV5-1 and TRBJ2-3; tentatively, D is TRBD1 or TRBD2 (6 bases each). This CDR3 has 15 amino acids. The germline CDR1 and CDR2 sequences are SGHRS and YFSETQ. The V gene lost 1 base and the J gene lost 3 bases, with 12 bases spanning the gap. The CDR3 DNA follows: TGCGCCAGCAGCTTGAGTACAGGGAGGACAGATACGCAGTATTTT. It yields the protein CASSLSTGRTDTQYF.

The CDR3: CASSLGLAFYNEQFF. The CDR3 DNA is TGTGCCAGCAGCTTAGGGCTAGCCTTCTACAATGAGCAGTTCTTC. The chain combines TRBV7-8 with TRBJ2-1; a possible D gene is TRBD2 (5 bases). Trimming took 1 base from V and 3 from J, leaving 10 bases between them. There are 15 residues in the CDR3. Germline CDR1 SGHVS, CDR2 FQNEAQ. The entire variable domain, with the rest obtained from reference TRBV7-8 and TRBJ2-1, is as follows: GAGVSQSPRYKVAKRGQDVALRCDPISGHVSLFWYQQALGQGPEFLTYFQNEAQLDKSGLPSDRFFAERPEGSVSTLKIQRTQQEDSAVYLCASSLGLAFYNEQFFGPGTRLTVL.